This TCR beta chain was retrieved from a study of memory CD4+ T cells and cytomegalovirus serostatus. Assay: immunoSEQ multiplex PCR; the TCRdb copy retains only in-frame clones and omits some. This table has 70,000 or so clones, under 80% appearing once. Single viable CD3+CD4+CD8-CD45RO+ cells were sorted as the memory CD4+ T cells. The CDR3 is made up of 14 amino acids. Trimming stripped 4 bases from V and 4 bases from J, with 13 bases between. Germline CDR1 is LNHDA and CDR2 is SQIVND (reference sequence). The V gene is TRBV19, the J gene TRBJ1-2, with a possible D match to TRBD1 (5 bases). The sequence came from an adult in good health and CMV-seropositive. Specimen: memory CD4+ T cells from blood. CDR3 sequence reads: CASSNPGLSYGYTF. In nucleotides, the CDR3 is TGTGCCAGTAGTAACCCGGGACTCAGCTATGGCTACACCTTC.